This passage covers 19 T cell receptor beta chains from one sample sequenced in a study of regulatory T cells in long-lasting Graves disease. Time point described: persistent/refractory GD, antithyroid drugs over 5 years with positive TRAb. After RNA was extracted from PBMCs, the TCR library was made from it. Library construction for TCR beta used iRepertoire HTBI primers and Arm-PCR of CDR3 regions. TCRdb ran MiXCR on the multiplex PCR reads and lists one entry per CDR3 protein. The sample lists 300,000 to 400,000 distinct CDR3 sequences, around 19% seen once, with 25% to 30% in the top ten. The sequenced sample was peripheral blood mononuclear cells (PBMCs), obtained when the disease was refractory, from a patient treated with antithyroid drugs. Source of these receptors: a female donor with Graves disease.

This chain uses TRBV6-2 or TRBV6-3 with TRBJ2-7, with TRBD2 matching 11 bases. The germline gives CDR1 MNHEY, CDR2 SVGEGT. There are 16 residues in the CDR3. The V gene end was trimmed by 0 bases and the J gene end by 2 bases; junction bases not matched to a gene: 3. The CDR3 DNA reads TGTGCCAGCAGTTACTCAGCTAGCGGGAGGCCCTACGAGCAGTACTTC. Residues: CASSYSASGRPYEQYF.

The chain is built from TRBV5-1 and TRBJ1-1; D possibly corresponds to TRBD1 (6 bases). Germline V gives CDR1 SGHRS, CDR2 YFSETQ. Trimming cost V 3 bases and J 2 bases, with 17 bases left between them. This CDR3 is built from 16 residues. The CDR3 region is CASSSLGGAGNTEAFF. CDR3 in DNA: TGCGCCAGCAGCTCCCTTGGGGGGGCTGGAAACACTGAAGCTTTCTTT.

This sequence joins TRBV24-1 and TRBJ2-2, with D perhaps assigned TRBD1 or TRBD2 (5 bases each). Germline CDR1 is KGHDR and CDR2 is SFDVKD. The CDR3 length is 12 residues. V was cut by 6 bases and J by 6 bases, with 7 bases left in between. Here the CDR3 DNA reads TGTGCCACCAGTCAGGGAGCCGGGGAGCTGTTTTTT. Amino acids: CATSQGAGELFF.

As regards this clonotype: This may be a read error, as it is one base from a much larger clone. This chain links TRBV30 with TRBJ2-7; unclear D gene. The CDR3 is made up of 10 amino acids. CDR1 is GTSNPN, CDR2 SVGIG, per germline (reference sequence). In DNA form, the CDR3 reads TGTGCCTGGAGTGACTACGAGCGGTACTTC. This translates into CAWSDYERYF.

Comments on this clonotype: This is likely an artifact of a read error, given a far larger clone one base away. The chain uses TRBV11-2 and TRBJ2-5; D remains ambiguous. Germline V CDR1 and CDR2: SGHAT, FQNNGV. The CDR3 contains 14 residues. The CDR3 DNA follows: TGTGCCAGCAGCTCCGATTGGTACCAAGAGACCCAGTGCTTC. It codes for CASSSDWYQETQCF.

The chain couples TRBV10-3 to TRBJ1-2, with D tentatively TRBD1 (5 bases). The CDR3 runs 15 residues. Trimming took 4 bases from V and 8 from J, leaving 20 bases between them. Germline CDR1 ENHRY, CDR2 SYGVKD. The CDR3 DNA sequence: TGTGCCATCAGTGCCCCTGGGGGGTTGGGATACGGCTACACCTTC. This codes for CAISAPGGLGYGYTF.

This clonotype was counted only a few times. A read error may be the cause here, since a much bigger clone is one base away. The chain couples TRBV5-6 to TRBJ1-5, with 8 bases lining up with TRBD1. The germline gives CDR1 SGHDT, CDR2 YYEEEE. The CDR3 has 14 amino acids. After removal of 4 bases from V and 4 bases from J, the junction contained 4 bases not matched to a gene. The CDR3 sequence: CASSLRGPNQPQHF. The CDR3 DNA is TGTGCCAGCAGCCTCAGGGGGCCGAATCAGCCCCAGCATTTT.

The rearrangement joins TRBV15 to TRBJ2-7, with D possibly being TRBD1 (5 bases). The CDR3 is made up of 15 amino acids. Per germline, CDR1 LNHNV and CDR2 YYDKDF (reference sequence). The ends were cut back, 0 bases at V and 2 bases at J, with 11 bases in the middle. CDR3 loop: CATSRDQGAAYEQYF. The CDR3, as DNA: TGTGCCACCAGCAGAGATCAAGGGGCCGCCTACGAGCAGTACTTC.

The DNA for the CDR3 is TGTGCCAGCAGCTCATGGGACAGGGGGCACACCGGGGAGCTGTTTTTT. It codes for CASSSWDRGHTGELFF. The chain is built from TRBV5-4 and TRBJ2-2; 12 bases fit TRBD1. The V gene's germline CDR1 is SGHNT and CDR2 YYREEE (reference sequence). Trimming removed 3 bases from V and 3 bases from J; junction bases left unmatched: 3. This CDR3 comprises 16 residues.

This clonotype has just a few counts. The chain carries TRBV10-2 and TRBJ2-7; TRBD2 matches at 8 bases. Germline-derived CDR1 and CDR2 are WSHSY and SAAADI. Trimming took 7 bases from V and 6 from J; bases not matched to a gene: 8. The CDR3 has 13 residues. CDR3 sequence (DNA): TGCGCCAGCAAACGGGAGGGATCTCGCGAGCAGTACTTC. Its protein product is CASKREGSREQYF.

A few counts support this clonotype. V usage is TRBV19 and J usage is TRBJ1-6; 8 bases align to TRBD1. The CDR3 length is 15 residues. V shed 6 bases and J 8 bases; nucleotides not matched to a gene: 9. Per germline, CDR1 LNHDA and CDR2 SQIVND (reference sequence). DNA for the CDR3: TGTGCCAGTAGCCCGACGGACAGGGTTGATTCACCCCTCCACTTT. Its translation is CASSPTDRVDSPLHF.

As regards this clonotype: A much larger clone lies one base from this, so it may be a read error. V usage is TRBV12-5 and J usage is TRBJ1-1, with no clear D. The CDR3 runs to 15 residues. Germline V gene lookup returns CDR1 LGHNT and CDR2 FRNRAP. Trimming shortened V by 3 bases and J by 4 bases, and 15 bases separated the two germline ends. CDR3 region: CASGFKTYMSTEAFF. The CDR3 DNA reads TGTGCTAGTGGTTTCAAGACCTACATGAGCACTGAAGCTTTCTTT.

This clonotype was picked up many times. DNA of the CDR3: TGTGCCAGCAGTCCTCACAATGTACCGGGGGAGCTGTTTTTT. Its protein product is CASSPHNVPGELFF. This chain links TRBV28 with TRBJ2-2; unclear D gene. The ends were cut back, 5 bases at V and 8 bases at J, with 15 bases in the middle. CDR1 is MDHEN, CDR2 SYDVKM, per germline. The CDR3 extends over 14 amino acids.

This clonotype was seen ten or more times. This sequence joins TRBV20-1 and TRBJ2-5; 9 positions match TRBD2. There are 15 residues in the CDR3. The V gene end was trimmed by 3 bases and the J gene end by 1 base; junction bases not matched to a gene: 6. The germline V gene encodes CDR1 DFQATT and CDR2 SNEGSKA (reference sequence). Here the CDR3 reads CSASIPSGIQETQYF. For the CDR3, the DNA is TGCAGTGCTAGCATTCCTAGCGGGATCCAAGAGACCCAGTACTTC.

This clonotype was seen at least ten times. The rearrangement uses TRBV6-1 and TRBJ2-5; D is undetermined. This CDR3 region has 15 residues. CDR1 and CDR2 from the germline V gene are MNHNS and SASEGT. V was clipped by 6 bases and J by 5 bases, with 19 bases between them. The DNA for the CDR3 is TGTGCCAGCAGCCCATTTAAACCCACCCACGAGACCCAGTACTTC. Amino acid sequence: CASSPFKPTHETQYF.

In its sample, this clonotype was seen many times. The rearrangement links TRBV7-6 to TRBJ2-7; either TRBD1 or TRBD2 may fit D (5 bases each). V lost 5 bases and J lost 0, with 14 bases in between. This CDR3 region has 15 residues. Germline V gene lookup returns CDR1 SGHVS and CDR2 FNYEAQ. CDR3 sequence (DNA): TGTGCCAGCAGCCTGTATCGGGGCTCCTCCTACGAGCAGTACTTC. This translates into CASSLYRGSSYEQYF.

This clonotype was seen a few times. Possible read error: a much larger clone is one base away. This rearrangement joins TRBV11-2 to TRBJ2-2; a weak D match, TRBD2 (5 bases). V was pared by 3 bases and J by 5 bases, with 13 bases between. The CDR3 sequence is 15 residues long. The germline V gene has CDR1 SGHAT and CDR2 FQNNGV. The CDR3 region is CASSFSTEGTGELFF. As DNA, the CDR3 is TGTGCCAGCAGCTTTTCCACAGAGGGTACCGGGGAGCTGTTTTTT.

Concerning this clonotype: Germline is not matched at one junction end, which may reflect a read error. V is TRBV18 and J is TRBJ1-1, with D uncertain. The CDR3 has 13 residues. Germline V gene data show CDR1 as KGHSH and CDR2 as LQKENI. CDR3 DNA sequence: TGTGCCAGCTTACCACAAGGAAACACTGAAGCTTTCTTT. Translated: CASLPQGNTEAFF.

The sample holds many counts of this clonotype. V usage is TRBV28 and J usage is TRBJ2-7; 7 positions agree with TRBD1. J gave up 3 bases and V 4 bases, and 6 bases lay outside the gene matches. The germline V gene encodes CDR1 MDHEN and CDR2 SYDVKM. This CDR3 has 14 residues. Here the CDR3 reads CASSSTGYGYEQYF. The CDR3, as DNA: TGTGCCAGCAGTTCGACAGGGTACGGCTACGAGCAGTACTTC.